This TCR beta chain is from a study of monozygotic twins with inflammatory bowel disease (dated by TCRdb to about 2019). About the study as a whole: In total, some 30 monozygotic twin pairs made up the full study: 19 Danish pairs, all IBD-discordant, plus nine German pairs, of which four were IBD-concordant and five were IBD-discordant. The search for disease-associated traits relied mainly on comparing, within discordant pairs, IBD patients with their genetically identical healthy co-twins. Each individual had, on average, about 151 000 unique TCRalpha sequences and 181 000 unique TCRbeta sequences available for analysis. General findings and caveats noted by the study authors: Measured by the inverse Simpson index, TCRbeta repertoire diversity was lower in IBD patients than in their healthy co-twins. No difference in repertoire similarity was observed between concordant and discordant twins, possibly owing to limited statistical power. Distinction between different T cell subtypes could not be achieved in the analysis. Because patients were on differing immunosuppressive treatments, the repertoires may have picked up extra background noise and inter-individual variability. IBD patients shared fewer clonotypes with other individuals than healthy twins did, most markedly in patients showing signs of disease activity. No single strong signal or clonotype linked to IBD turned up in the results, so the idea that one exists was not supported.

Library preparation employed 5' RACE. Preparation of each TCR library used approximately 3,500 ng of total RNA. For each sample, cDNA synthesis with SMARTScribe reverse transcriptase was split into eight separate reactions. During cDNA synthesis, unique molecular identifiers containing a 6-nucleotide sample barcode were introduced by template switching. TCRalpha and TCRbeta cDNA was amplified in two nested PCRs of 16 and 9 cycles, and bead purification was carried out after each PCR. Before amplification, the cDNA was both treated with uracil DNA-glycosylase and purified with the QIAquick PCR purification kit. The second PCR added Illumina TruSeq-compatible adapters along with sample-specific barcodes. Library quality and concentration were checked on TapeStation and Qubit, and libraries were pooled at about 5 ng each. Pooled libraries were sequenced on an Illumina HiSeq2500 single-index Rapid Run with 2 x 100 bp reads and custom sequencing primers. As for how the authors treated the data: PCR and sequencing errors were corrected by UMI-based consensus assembly using MiGEC version 1.2.6. MiXCR version 2.1.1 was used for V(D)J alignment, clonotype assembly and CDR3 extraction. To normalise gene usage, clonotype sharing and MAIT/NKT TCR abundance, the top 1000, 10 000 and 20 000 clonotypes in each sample were analysed. Diversity was computed as the inverse Simpson index with the vegan R package after downsampling to 27 000 UMIs. Paired Mann-Whitney U tests were applied to discordant twin pairs, with Benjamini-Hochberg correction for multiple testing. TCRdb reprocessed the sequencing reads and holds a single record per CDR3 protein sequence, with no DNA. None of the V and J calls come from the authors' own analysis; TCRdb made them. The table for this sample lists a few hundred thousand distinct CDR3 sequences. Clones ranked in the top ten supply 2.5% to 3% of the sample.

Per the germline V gene, KGHSH is the CDR1 and LQKENI is the CDR2. Including cysteine and phenylalanine, the CDR3 has 16 amino acids. DNA for this receptor is not on file. Concerning this clonotype itself: No antigen is known for it.

From each donor, a 2.5 ml peripheral blood sample was collected into PAXgene tubes and kept at -80 degrees C. Total RNA was isolated from whole blood with the PAXgene blood miRNA kit on an automated QIAcube, without T cell sorting. Peripheral blood from monozygotic twin pairs who were concordant or discordant for inflammatory bowel disease underwent deep TCRalpha and TCRbeta repertoire profiling using unique molecular barcoding. Smoking habits were recorded for all twin pairs, and individuals were classified as current, former or never smokers. The source material was blood. The rearranged chain carries TRBV18 and TRBJ2-7. The TCR comes from a human donor with ulcerative colitis or Crohn's disease, or a healthy co-twin of an affected twin (not recorded which). CDR3 loop: CASSPMEAYSSYEQYF. Reference TRBV18 and TRBJ2-7 genes cover what lies past the CDR3, so the full variable domain is NAGVMQNPRHLVRRRGQEARLRCSPMKGHSHVYWYRQLPEEGLKFMVYLQKENIIDESGMPKERFSAEFPKEGPSILRIQQVVRGDSAAYFCASSPMEAYSSYEQYFGPGTRLTVT.